Listed below are T cell receptor beta chains from one sample, sequenced in a study of blood T cell repertoires in COVID-19. Profiling relied on immunoSEQ multiplex PCR, and the TCRdb table lists in-frame clones only, not all of them. The data show around 160,000 clones, approximately 91% seen once. Sequencing input: peripheral blood. The receptors were sampled from a human donor in a cohort sampled during active COVID-19. The CDR3 runs from the conserved cysteine through the conserved F or W. A D gene is named only where the DNA matches it firmly. A clone size is listed for some rows: how often the clone was seen (once, few, many), or a class if it is expanded.

V gene	clone size	J gene	D gene	CDR3 length	CDR3 DNA	CDR3 protein
TRBV7-2	NA	TRBJ1-5	TRBD1	15	TGTGCCAGCAGCCTAGGGAGGGGACAGGCCAGCCCCCAGCATTTT	CASSLGRGQASPQHF
TRBV4-2	few	TRBJ2-4	NA	19	TGTGCCAGCAGCCAAGATATATATAAGGCGGATGGAGCCAAAAACATTCAGTACTTC	CASSQDIYKADGAKNIQYF
TRBV30	NA	TRBJ2-7	NA	13	TGTGCCTGGAGTGATGAGACAGCCTACGAGCAGTACTTC	CAWSDETAYEQYF
TRBV3-1/TRBV3-2	NA	TRBJ2-4	NA	14	TGTGCCAGCACCTTCGGGGTGACCAAAAACATTCAGTACTTC	CASTFGVTKNIQYF
TRBV7-2	few	TRBJ2-7	NA	17	TGTGCCAGCAGCGTCAGGAGGACAGCCCTCCTCTCCTACGAGCAGTACTTC	CASSVRRTALLSYEQYF
TRBV5-1	NA	TRBJ2-7	NA	14	TGCGCCAGCAGCTTGGAAATCCAGGACTACGAGCAGTACTTC	CASSLEIQDYEQYF
TRBV9	once	TRBJ2-7	NA	14	TGTGCCAGCAGCGTAGCTGGGGGCGGCTACGAGCAGTACTTC	CASSVAGGGYEQYF
TRBV2	NA	TRBJ2-1	TRBD1	15	TGTGCCAGCAGTACGGGACAGGGGGCCTGGAGTGAGCAGTTCTTC	CASSTGQGAWSEQFF
TRBV28	NA	TRBJ2-1	NA	12	TGTGCCAGCAGTTTAGTTTCCCTTGAGCAGTTCTTC	CASSLVSLEQFF
TRBV6-6	NA	TRBJ1-3	TRBD1	16	TGTGCCAGCAGTTACTCGGACAGGGTCTCTGGAAACACCATATATTTT	CASSYSDRVSGNTIYF
TRBV3-1/TRBV3-2	NA	TRBJ1-2	TRBD1	16	TGTGCCAGCAGCCCCCCGGGACAGGCTTCTAACTATGGCTACACCTTC	CASSPPGQASNYGYTF
TRBV5-4	NA	TRBJ2-3	TRBD2	15	TGTGCCAGCAGCCTGCGGACTAGCGGGGGAGATACGCAGTATTTT	CASSLRTSGGDTQYF
TRBV6-2/TRBV6-3	NA	TRBJ1-5	TRBD1	15	TGTGCCAGCAGTTCACAGGGGCAGGACAATCAGCCCCAGCATTTT	CASSSQGQDNQPQHF